These T cell receptor beta chains were read from a single sample in a study of vaccination effects on CD4 cells after COVID-19. No antigen is known for these receptors. Profiling relied on immunoSEQ multiplex PCR, and the TCRdb table lists in-frame clones only, not all of them. The sample includes 29,000 or so clones, 74% seen only once; the top ten take roughly 16%. Sequenced material: CD4+ T cells from PBMCs cultured with HCoV-OC43 spike peptides, taken after COVID-19 vaccination. Receptors were obtained from a human donor who received a COVID-19 vaccine. The CDR3 runs from the conserved cysteine through the conserved F or W. Each record gives: V gene, clone size, J gene, D gene, CDR3 DNA, CDR3 protein. D genes are given only for firm matches. Clone size appears in some rows only: once, few, many, or a class for an expanded clone.

>TRBV6-5|NA|TRBJ2-7|NA
TGTGCCAGCAGTTACGAAGGCTCGGGCAAGCAGTACTTC
CASSYEGSGKQYF
>TRBV11-2|NA|TRBJ1-2|NA
TGTGCCAGCAGCTTGGGACTAGGGGGGATCTATGGCTACACCTTC
CASSLGLGGIYGYTF
>TRBV12-5|few|TRBJ2-1|NA
TGTGCTAGTGGTCCACCAGGGTACAATGAGCAGTTCTTC
CASGPPGYNEQFF
>TRBV21-1|NA|TRBJ2-1|NA
TGTGCCAGCAGCAATCGCGACGGGGATAATATTCGGTACAATGAGCAGTTCTTC
CASSNRDGDNIRYNEQFF
>TRBV4-2|few|TRBJ2-7|NA
TGTGCCAGCAGGACCGACTGGGGAAGCTACGAGCAGTACTTC
CASRTDWGSYEQYF
>TRBV27|NA|TRBJ1-4|NA
TGTGCCAGCAGTTTTGCGGGGAATAGAGAAAAACTGTTTTTT
CASSFAGNREKLFF
>TRBV5-6|NA|TRBJ2-7|NA
TGTGCCAGCAGCTCCGGACCCCAGAAGGGCTACGAGCAGTACTTC
CASSSGPQKGYEQYF
>TRBV10-2|few|TRBJ2-1|NA
TGCGCCTCCCAGGGGAACTCCGATGAGCAGTTCTTC
CASQGNSDEQFF
>TRBV18|NA|TRBJ2-1|TRBD2
TGTGCCAGCTCACTCCGGCAGGGACTAGCGGGAGGCCATGAGCAGTTCTTC
CASSLRQGLAGGHEQFF
>TRBV6-1|NA|TRBJ1-1|NA
TGTGCCAGCAGTGAAGGACTTTCGAACACTGAAGCTTTCTTT
CASSEGLSNTEAFF
>TRBV13|NA|TRBJ1-3|NA
TGTGCCAGCAGCTACGACAGCTCTGGAAACACCATATATTTT
CASSYDSSGNTIYF
>TRBV18|few|TRBJ1-2|TRBD1
TGTGCCAGCTCACCACAAGGGACAGGGAACTATGGCTACACCTTC
CASSPQGTGNYGYTF
>TRBV3-1/TRBV3-2|NA|TRBJ2-7|NA
TGTGCCAGCAGCCAAGATTGGAGGGGGGTCGCCTACGAGCAGTACTTC
CASSQDWRGVAYEQYF
>TRBV4-1|NA|TRBJ1-1|NA
TGCGCCAGCAGCCAAGTTACGGGCCCCCTACGCACTGAAGCTTTCTTT
CASSQVTGPLRTEAFF
>TRBV5-3|NA|TRBJ2-3|NA
TGTGCCAGAAGCTTGTCGGGAGCTGGCACAGATACGCAGTATTTT
CARSLSGAGTDTQYF
>TRBV11-2|NA|TRBJ1-5|NA
TGTGCCAGCAGCTTAGGGGCCGCCCGGCCCCAGCATTTT
CASSLGAARPQHF
>TRBV6-1|NA|TRBJ1-5|NA
TGTGCCAGCAGTGAAGCGCTTGGAGATCAGCCCCAGCATTTT
CASSEALGDQPQHF
>TRBV4-2|NA|TRBJ2-3|TRBD2
TGTGCCAGCAGCCCAGGGCACGGGGAGGGGAGAACAGATACGCAGTATTTT
CASSPGHGEGRTDTQYF
>TRBV2|NA|TRBJ2-3|NA
TGTGCCAGCAGTGAAATCGAGGATACGCAGTATTTT
CASSEIEDTQYF
>TRBV14|NA|TRBJ1-1|NA
TGTGCCAGCAGCCAAGAAACCGCCGGAGGAGCTTTCTTT
CASSQETAGGAFF
>TRBV10-3|NA|TRBJ2-3|TRBD2
TGTGCCATCAGTGTCGGGGGGGACACAGATACGCAGTATTTT
CAISVGGDTDTQYF
>TRBV11-2|NA|TRBJ2-1|TRBD2
TGTGCCAGCACCGCCCAACGAGGGAGCGGGAGCCTCTCCTACAATGAGCAGTTCTTC
CASTAQRGSGSLSYNEQFF
>TRBV14|NA|TRBJ1-1|NA
TGTGCCAGCAGCAAGTGGGGCACTGAAGCTTTCTTT
CASSKWGTEAFF
>TRBV19|NA|TRBJ1-1|TRBD1
TGTGCCAGTAGTGGAGAGGGGGCACAGGACACTGAAGCTTTCTTT
CASSGEGAQDTEAFF
>TRBV10-1|few|TRBJ1-1|NA
TGCGCCAGCAGTGTGGGACTTGAAGCTTTCTTT
CASSVGLEAFF
>TRBV14|NA|TRBJ1-4|NA
TGTGCCAGCAGCCTTCTCGGACAGAATGAAAAACTGTTTTTT
CASSLLGQNEKLFF
>TRBV3-1/TRBV3-2|NA|TRBJ2-3|NA
TGTGCCAGCAGCCTGCGGAGCAACACAGATACGCAGTATTTT
CASSLRSNTDTQYF
>TRBV7-6|NA|TRBJ1-6|TRBD1
TGTGCCAGCAGCTTAGGGGGACAGTTCTATAATTCACCCCTCCACTTT
CASSLGGQFYNSPLHF
>TRBV5-1|NA|TRBJ2-7|TRBD2
TGCGCCAGCAGCAAGACTAGCGGTTCCTACGAGCAGTACTTC
CASSKTSGSYEQYF
>TRBV5-6|NA|TRBJ1-5|NA
TGTGCCAGCAGCTCTAGCGCGCGTTTTGATCAGCCCCAGCATTTT
CASSSSARFDQPQHF
>TRBV6-4|NA|TRBJ1-4|TRBD1
TGTGCCAGGACTACTACAGGGGGCGACGTAGGCACTAATGAAAAACTGTTTTTT
CARTTTGGDVGTNEKLFF
>TRBV4-1|NA|TRBJ1-1|TRBD1
TGCGCCAGCAGCCAACCGCTGCAGGTCCGGGACAGGGTGAACACTGAAGCTTTCTTT
CASSQPLQVRDRVNTEAFF
>TRBV5-1|NA|TRBJ2-3|NA
TGCGCCAGCAGCTTGGGGGCAGATACGCAGTATTTT
CASSLGADTQYF
>TRBV4-2|NA|TRBJ2-7|TRBD2
TGTGCCAGCAGCCAAGATTTCACTAGCGGGGGGGAGCAGTACTTC
CASSQDFTSGGEQYF
>TRBV24-1|NA|TRBJ1-4|NA
TGTGCCACCAGTGCGGGGGGAAATGAAAAACTGTTTTTT
CATSAGGNEKLFF
>TRBV6-5|NA|TRBJ1-1|NA
TGTGCCAGCAGTTCTTCCAGCACGGTAACTGAAGCTTTCTTT
CASSSSSTVTEAFF
>TRBV2|NA|TRBJ2-3|NA
TGTGCCAGCAGTGTCGAAAGGGAGATAACCTCCCGGAATACGCAGTATTTT
CASSVEREITSRNTQYF
>TRBV6-6|few|TRBJ1-1|NA
TGTGCCAGCAGTATGTCTAAGGGAGGGACGAACACTGAAGCTTTCTTT
CASSMSKGGTNTEAFF
>TRBV27|NA|TRBJ2-7|NA
TGTGCCAGCAGTCCCAGCCGAACCTACGAGCAGTACTTC
CASSPSRTYEQYF
>TRBV6-6|NA|TRBJ1-1|TRBD1
TGTGCCAGCAGTCAATCAGGGGGGTACACTGAAGCTTTCTTT
CASSQSGGYTEAFF
>TRBV2|NA|TRBJ2-2|TRBD2
TGTGCCAGCAGTGACAGCGGGGACACCGGGGAGCTGTTTTTT
CASSDSGDTGELFF
>TRBV7-9|NA|TRBJ1-1|NA
TGTGCCAGCAGCATCGCCAGTTCGAGGAACACTGAAGCTTTCTTT
CASSIASSRNTEAFF
>TRBV12-3/TRBV12-4|NA|TRBJ1-1|NA
TGTGCCAGCAGTTTATTAGGGGACACTGAAGCTTTCTTT
CASSLLGDTEAFF
>TRBV10-3|NA|TRBJ2-1|NA
TGTGCTATCAGTGAGTCGACTGTGGCGTTCTTC
CAISESTVAFF
>TRBV10-3|NA|TRBJ2-5|NA
TGTGCCAACTCGGGAGATCAAGAGACCCAGTACTTC
CANSGDQETQYF
>TRBV5-1|NA|TRBJ2-7|TRBD1
TGCGCCAGCAGCTTGACGGTAGGATTGACAGGGGGCCCTGGTGAGCAGTACTTC
CASSLTVGLTGGPGEQYF
>TRBV5-1|NA|TRBJ2-1|TRBD2
TGCGCCAGCAGCTTGGTGTCTAGCGGGAAGAGCTCCTACAATGAGCAGTTCTTC
CASSLVSSGKSSYNEQFF
>TRBV4-1|NA|TRBJ2-1|TRBD1
TGCGCCAGCAGACTTTCGATTGTCGGGACAGGGGTTCGGTACAATGAGCAGTTCTTC
CASRLSIVGTGVRYNEQFF
>TRBV7-6|NA|TRBJ2-7|TRBD1
TGTGCCAGCAGCTTAAGAGAAGCGGGACAGGGGGCTTACGAGCAGTACTTC
CASSLREAGQGAYEQYF
>TRBV5-1|few|TRBJ1-3|NA
TGCGCCAGCAGCGGCAACTCTGGAAACACCATATATTTT
CASSGNSGNTIYF
>TRBV18|once|TRBJ1-1|NA
TGTGCCAGCTCACCACCGTACAACACTGAAGCTTTCTTT
CASSPPYNTEAFF
>TRBV12-3/TRBV12-4|NA|TRBJ2-1|NA
TGTGCCAGCAGTCTCACTCGGGACTCTGAGCAGTTCTTC
CASSLTRDSEQFF